The 27 T cell receptor beta chains below all came from one sample that was sequenced in a study of blood T cells in healthy people across ages. Alongside a J-beta primer mix, a sample-barcoded 5' primer served in a second PCR lasting about 7 to 11 cycles. One entry per CDR3 protein results from TCRdb running MiXCR on the 5' RACE reads. The sample comprises about 570,000 distinct CDR3 sequences, approximately 27% of which are singletons, and approximately 17% rests with the top ten. The sample comprised blood. The receptors stem from a woman aged 70-85 years in good health.

This chain links TRBV5-1 with TRBJ2-5; D is unresolved. The J call may be wrong; the DNA end is better matched by TRBJ2-7. Germline-derived CDR1 and CDR2 are SGHRS and YFSETQ. The CDR3 runs to 14 residues. In DNA, the CDR3 is TGCGCCAGCAGCTTGGAGCTAAATAACTACGAGCAGTACTTC. Translating gives CASSLELNNYEQYF.

This clonotype has a handful of counts. V usage is TRBV7-2 and J usage is TRBJ2-3; 10 bases map to TRBD2. This CDR3 region has 16 residues. Germline CDR1 is SGHTA and CDR2 is FQGNSA. Losses at the gene ends were 5 bases for V and 2 bases for J; bases not matched to a gene: 7. The CDR3 region is CASSLVAGGVTDTQYF. DNA for the CDR3: TGTGCCAGCAGCCTTGTAGCGGGGGGCGTCACAGATACGCAGTATTTT. The variable domain in full, completed from reference TRBV7-2 and TRBJ2-3, reads GAGVSQSPSNKVTEKGKDVELRCDPISGHTALYWYRQSLGQGLEFLIYFQGNSAPDKSGLPSDRFSAERTGGSVSTLTIQRTQQEDSAVYLCASSLVAGGVTDTQYFGPGTRLTVL.

This clonotype came up once. The chain combines TRBV7-3 with TRBJ1-2; the D gene is possibly TRBD1 (5 bases). Germline values: CDR1 SGHTA, CDR2 FQGTGA. The V end was cut by 5 bases, the J end by 6 bases, with 25 bases between. The CDR3 totals 17 residues. CDR3 nucleotides: TGTGCCAGCAGCGTTCTTACGGCCGGGGCAGGGAATGATGGCTACACCTTC. Encoded protein: CASSVLTAGAGNDGYTF.

This clonotype was picked up a small number of times. This chain uses TRBV5-1 with TRBJ1-2, with 10 bases that match TRBD1. V was pared by 4 bases and J by 8 bases, with 14 bases of the junction left unmatched. The germline CDR1 and CDR2 sequences are SGHRS and YFSETQ. This CDR3 spans 16 amino acids. The DNA for the CDR3 is TGCGCCAGCAGCACTTCCTTGGGTGACAGGGGGCAGGGCTACACCTTC. Amino acids: CASSTSLGDRGQGYTF.

The rearrangement links TRBV6-2 or TRBV6-3 to TRBJ2-5; 12 nucleotides match TRBD2. CDR3 length equals 14 residues. The junction had 12 bases not matched to a gene; V was cut back by 6 bases and J by 13 bases. CDR1 and CDR2 from the germline V gene are MNHEY and SVGEGT. The CDR3 loop reads CASSTGTSGQPPYF. The DNA for the CDR3 is TGTGCCAGCAGCACCGGGACTAGCGGGCAGCCCCCGTACTTC.

This clonotype was found a few times. CDR3 region: CASSTGSSGGPEQFF. CDR3 in DNA: TGCGCCAGCAGCACTGGCTCTAGCGGGGGCCCTGAGCAGTTCTTC. The chain uses TRBV5-1 and TRBJ2-1; 10 nucleotides agree with TRBD2. The CDR3 has 15 amino acids. Germline CDR1 and CDR2: SGHRS and YFSETQ. After removal of 4 bases from V and 9 bases from J, the junction contained 10 bases not matched to a gene.

This clonotype was detected only once. The CDR3 DNA is TGTGCCAGCAGCCAACGACAGGGCGCTGAAGCTTTCTTT. It is translated as CASSQRQGAEAFF. The chain combines TRBV5-6 with TRBJ1-1, with 7 bases fitting TRBD1. Trimming cost V 4 bases and J 6 bases; bases outside gene matches: 6. The CDR3 is made up of 13 amino acids. Germline V gene data show CDR1 as SGHDT and CDR2 as YYEEEE.

This sequence joins TRBV28 and TRBJ1-1; 8 bases line up with TRBD1. The CDR3 loop spans 14 amino acids. Trimming removed 6 bases from V and 11 bases from J; junction bases left unmatched: 14. CDR1 MDHEN and CDR2 SYDVKM come from the germline V gene. CDR3 in DNA: TGTGCCAGCAGCCTCCCCCAGGGGGCGGGTCGCGCTTTCTTT. This encodes CASSLPQGAGRAFF.

V is TRBV4-3 and J is TRBJ2-1; TRBD2 aligns across 11 bases. Looked up from germline, CDR1 is LGHNA and CDR2 is YSLEER. The CDR3 is 16 residues long. V trimming: 0 bases; J trimming: 4 bases; junction bases outside the gene matches: 2. The CDR3 DNA reads as TGCGCCAGCAGCCAAGATAGCGGGGGGGGTTACAATGAGCAGTTCTTC. Amino acids: CASSQDSGGGYNEQFF.

The chain couples TRBV29-1 to TRBJ2-5, with D possibly TRBD2 on 6 matching bases. CDR1 SQVTM and CDR2 ANQGSEA come from the germline V gene. V dropped 7 bases and J dropped 4 bases, with 16 bases sitting between them. This CDR3 has 13 residues. For the CDR3, the DNA is TGCAGCGGCAGGCCGGAGGGTGGAGAGACCCAGTACTTC. Amino acids: CSGRPEGGETQYF. Variable domain in full (rest from reference TRBV29-1 and TRBJ2-5): SAVISQKPSRDICQRGTSLTIQCQVDSQVTMMFWYRQQPGQSLTLIATANQGSEATYESGFVIDKFPISRPNLTFSTLTVSNMSPEDSSIYLCSGRPEGGETQYFGPGTRLLVL.

This clonotype occurred a few times. The CDR3 nucleotides read TGTGCCAGCAGCTTCTACACTGAAGCTTTCTTT. Protein sequence: CASSFYTEAFF. V and J are TRBV7-2 and TRBJ1-1; no definite D call. V lost 3 bases and J 3 bases, leaving 2 bases between the germline ends. Germline V CDR1 and CDR2: SGHTA, FQGNSA. CDR3 length equals 11 residues.

There are a few counts of this clonotype. This chain uses TRBV12-3 or TRBV12-4 with TRBJ2-3; D is perhaps TRBD1 or TRBD2 (5 bases each). The length of the CDR3 is 14 residues. The V end was cut by 6 bases, the J end by 7 bases, with 17 bases between. Written as DNA, the CDR3 is TGTGCCAGCAGCCCGGGGCGGCTAGTAAATACGCAGTATTTT. As protein: CASSPGRLVNTQYF.

This chain connects TRBV12-3 or TRBV12-4 to TRBJ1-5; D gene unclear. This CDR3 has 12 residues. V was shortened by 3 bases and J by 8 bases, with 8 bases between the two germline ends. CDR3: CASSFPGEPQHF. The CDR3 DNA sequence: TGTGCCAGCAGTTTTCCCGGGGAGCCCCAGCATTTT.

This clonotype has just a few counts. The rearrangement joins TRBV7-9 to TRBJ2-1; 7 positions agree with TRBD2. The V gene end was trimmed by 5 bases and the J gene end by 0 bases; junction bases not matched to a gene: 7. The germline CDR1 and CDR2 sequences are SEHNR and FQNEAQ (reference sequence). CDR3 length equals 16 residues. The CDR3 DNA reads TGTGCCAGCAGCCACCGGACTAGGAGCTCCTACAATGAGCAGTTCTTC. Protein sequence: CASSHRTRSSYNEQFF. Supplemented by reference TRBV7-9 and TRBJ2-1, the full variable domain reads DTGVSQNPRHKITKRGQNVTFRCDPISEHNRLYWYRQTLGQGPEFLTYFQNEAQLEKSRLLSDRFSAERPKGSFSTLEIQRTEQGDSAMYLCASSHRTRSSYNEQFFGPGTRLTVL.

A word on this clonotype: A read error may account for a junction end that differs from germline. The chain is built from TRBV7-7 and TRBJ2-2; TRBD2 is a possible D gene (6 bases). Germline CDR1 and CDR2: SSHAT and FNYEAQ (reference sequence). The CDR3 spans 12 residues. CDR3 amino acids: CASSQGTGGLFF. The CDR3 DNA sequence: TGTGCTAGCAGCCAGGGCACCGGGGGGCTGTTTTTT.

V and J are TRBV7-2 and TRBJ1-2; 8 bases align to TRBD1. Germline assignment: CDR1 SGHTA and CDR2 FQGNSA. The CDR3 covers 17 residues. The V gene end was trimmed by 4 bases and the J gene end by 0 bases; junction bases not matched to a gene: 10. This chain's CDR3 is CASSSQTGVFPNYGYTF. The CDR3 bases are TGTGCCAGCAGCTCTCAGACAGGGGTTTTCCCTAACTATGGCTACACCTTC.

This clonotype occurred a few times. J is TRBJ1-2 and V is TRBV12-5; D ambiguous. CDR3 length equals 14 residues. Germline CDR1 LGHNT, CDR2 FRNRAP. V was clipped by 2 bases and J by 0 bases, with 7 bases between them. The CDR3 region has the DNA TGTGCTAGTGGTTTGCGGGATGCTAACTATGGCTACACCTTC. Translation: CASGLRDANYGYTF.

The chain links TRBV2 to TRBJ1-5, with no clear D. Germline V gene data show CDR1 as SNHLY and CDR2 as FYNNEI. Trimming pared 0 bases from V and 1 base from J, leaving 4 bases between. The length of the CDR3 is 14 residues. CDR3 region: CASSEAWSNQPQHF. CDR3 DNA sequence: TGTGCCAGCAGTGAAGCGTGGAGCAATCAGCCCCAGCATTTT.

This clonotype was seen a few times. This chain connects TRBV10-3 to TRBJ2-6, with D hard to call. This CDR3 has 13 amino acids. The germline V and J ends were trimmed by 7 bases and 0 bases, with 4 bases remaining between them. Germline assignment: CDR1 ENHRY and CDR2 SYGVKD. Here the CDR3 reads CAIKPSGANVLTF. The CDR3 nucleotides are TGTGCCATCAAACCCTCTGGGGCCAACGTCCTGACTTTC.

V gene TRBV30 combines with J gene TRBJ1-2, with a tentative D call TRBD1 (6 bases). Per germline, CDR1 GTSNPN and CDR2 SVGIG (reference sequence). This CDR3 spans 12 amino acids. Trimming pared 5 bases from V and 6 bases from J, leaving 13 bases between. The CDR3 region is CAWGRGADGYTF. Written as DNA, the CDR3 is TGTGCCTGGGGGAGGGGGGCGGATGGCTACACCTTC.

The chain combines TRBV20-1 with TRBJ1-2, with TRBD1 identical over 9 bases. CDR1 and CDR2 (germline): DFQATT, SNEGSKA (reference sequence). The J segment lost 4 bases and the V segment lost 4 bases, leaving 10 bases of the junction unmatched. The CDR3 has 15 residues. The CDR3 spells CSATRGTGLGYGYTF. DNA for the CDR3: TGCAGTGCTACCAGGGGGACAGGGTTAGGCTATGGCTACACCTTC.

The chain uses TRBV7-2 and TRBJ2-5; 10 bases map to TRBD2. The J call may be mistaken, given a closer DNA end match to TRBJ2-1. The CDR3 is made up of 14 amino acids. CDR1 SGHTA and CDR2 FQGNSA come from the germline V gene. This CDR3 is CASSLATSGLEQFF. The CDR3 coding sequence is TGTGCCAGCAGCTTGGCGACTAGCGGGCTTGAGCAGTTCTTC.

This clonotype was found a few times. The chain recombines TRBV7-2 with TRBJ1-2; TRBD1 matches 7 bases. CDR1 SGHTA and CDR2 FQGNSA come from the germline V gene. Unmatched junction bases numbered 9, after V lost 5 bases and J lost 6 bases. The CDR3 totals 14 residues. CDR3 in DNA: TGTGCCAGCAGCCCCTGGACAGGTCCGGATGGCTACACCTTC. Its translation is CASSPWTGPDGYTF.

There are a few counts of this clonotype. The rearrangement links TRBV6-2 or TRBV6-3 to TRBJ2-4; D not certain. With 3 bases removed from V and 2 bases from J, the gap between germline ends came to 11 bases. Per the germline V gene, CDR1 is MNHEY and CDR2 is SVGEGT. The CDR3 runs to 15 residues. The CDR3 sequence is CASSYIFKPKNIQYF. The CDR3 region has the DNA TGTGCCAGCAGTTATATCTTTAAGCCCAAAAACATTCAGTACTTC.

This clonotype was seen more than once but under ten times. The genes are TRBV6-2 or TRBV6-3 and TRBJ2-2; 8 positions agree with TRBD2. This CDR3 comprises 17 residues. The J segment lost 8 bases and the V segment lost 8 bases, leaving 19 bases of the junction unmatched. Germline V lookup: CDR1 MNHEY, CDR2 SVGEGT. The CDR3 sequence: CASGPPRGGISLGELFF. In DNA, the CDR3 is TGTGCCAGCGGACCGCCTCGGGGGGGCATATCCCTAGGGGAGCTGTTTTTT.

This clonotype showed up just a few times. J is TRBJ2-5 and V is TRBV20-1; D assignment may be TRBD1 or TRBD2 (5 bases each). The assigned J gene may be wrong: the sequence end matches TRBJ2-1 better. The V gene's germline CDR1 is DFQATT and CDR2 SNEGSKA (reference sequence). The CDR3 covers 15 residues. The CDR3 region is CSAPSRQGWGNEQFF. The DNA of the CDR3 is TGCAGTGCTCCCTCCCGGCAGGGTTGGGGGAATGAGCAGTTCTTC.

This clonotype was seen a few times. The chain links TRBV20-1 to TRBJ1-3; TRBD1 might be the D (5 bases). This CDR3 contains 14 residues. With 5 bases removed from V and 0 bases from J, the gap between germline ends came to 11 bases. Germline CDR1 DFQATT, CDR2 SNEGSKA (reference sequence). The CDR3 sequence: CSAGHGGSGNTIYF. The CDR3 nucleotides read TGCAGTGCTGGTCATGGGGGCTCTGGAAACACCATATATTTT.